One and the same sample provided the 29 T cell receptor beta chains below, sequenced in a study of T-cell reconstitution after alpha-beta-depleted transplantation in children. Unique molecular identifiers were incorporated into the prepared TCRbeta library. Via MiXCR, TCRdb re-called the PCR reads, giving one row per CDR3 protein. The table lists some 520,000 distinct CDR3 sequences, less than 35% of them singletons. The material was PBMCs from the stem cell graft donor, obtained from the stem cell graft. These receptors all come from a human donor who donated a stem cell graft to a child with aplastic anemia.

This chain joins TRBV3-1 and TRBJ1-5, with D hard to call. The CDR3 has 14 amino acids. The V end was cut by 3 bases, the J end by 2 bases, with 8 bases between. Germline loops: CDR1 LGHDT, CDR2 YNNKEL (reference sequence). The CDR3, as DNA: TGTGCCAGCAGCCAGATGAGTGGCAATCAGCCCCAGCATTTT. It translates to CASSQMSGNQPQHF.

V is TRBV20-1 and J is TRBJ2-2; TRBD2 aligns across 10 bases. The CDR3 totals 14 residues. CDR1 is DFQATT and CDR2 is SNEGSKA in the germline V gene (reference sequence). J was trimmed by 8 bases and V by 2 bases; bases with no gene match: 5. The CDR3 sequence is CSARFSGREGELFF. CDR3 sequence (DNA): TGCAGTGCTAGATTCAGCGGGAGGGAGGGGGAGCTGTTTTTT.

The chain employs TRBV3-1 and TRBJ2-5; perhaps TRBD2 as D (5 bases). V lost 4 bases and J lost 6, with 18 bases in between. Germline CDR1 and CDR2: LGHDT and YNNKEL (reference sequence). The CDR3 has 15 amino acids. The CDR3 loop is CASSRRGGTLQTQYF. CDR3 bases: TGTGCCAGCAGCCGCCGTGGAGGCACGCTACAGACCCAGTACTTC.

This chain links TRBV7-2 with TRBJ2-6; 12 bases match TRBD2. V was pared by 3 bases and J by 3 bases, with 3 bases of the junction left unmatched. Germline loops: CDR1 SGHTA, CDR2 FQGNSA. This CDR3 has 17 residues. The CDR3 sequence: CASSLRLAGVGANVLTF. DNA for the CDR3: TGTGCCAGCAGCTTGCGACTAGCGGGAGTTGGGGCCAACGTCCTGACTTTC.

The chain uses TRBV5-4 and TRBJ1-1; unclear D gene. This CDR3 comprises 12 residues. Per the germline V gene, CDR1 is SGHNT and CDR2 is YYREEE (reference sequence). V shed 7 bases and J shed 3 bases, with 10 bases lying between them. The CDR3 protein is CASALEDTEAFF. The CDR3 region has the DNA TGTGCCAGCGCTCTAGAGGACACTGAAGCTTTCTTT.

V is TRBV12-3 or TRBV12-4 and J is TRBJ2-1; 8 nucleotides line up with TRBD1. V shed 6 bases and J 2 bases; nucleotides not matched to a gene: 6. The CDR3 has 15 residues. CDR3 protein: CASRYQGATYNEQFF. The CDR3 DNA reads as TGTGCCAGCAGATATCAGGGGGCGACCTACAATGAGCAGTTCTTC.

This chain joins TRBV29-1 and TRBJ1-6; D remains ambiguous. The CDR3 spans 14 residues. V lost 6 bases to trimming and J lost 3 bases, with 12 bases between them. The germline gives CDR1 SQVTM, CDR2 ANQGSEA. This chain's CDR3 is CSVAQDLYNSPLHF. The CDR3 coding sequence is TGCAGCGTAGCTCAGGACCTCTATAATTCACCCCTCCACTTT.

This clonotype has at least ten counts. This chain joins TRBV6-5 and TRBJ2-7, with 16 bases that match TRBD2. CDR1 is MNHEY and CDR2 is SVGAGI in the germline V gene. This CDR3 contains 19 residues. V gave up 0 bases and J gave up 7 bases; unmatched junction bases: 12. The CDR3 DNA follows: TGTGCCAGCAGTTACTCGGCGGTCTTCGGGACTAGCGGGAGGGGAGAGCAGTACTTC. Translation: CASSYSAVFGTSGRGEQYF.

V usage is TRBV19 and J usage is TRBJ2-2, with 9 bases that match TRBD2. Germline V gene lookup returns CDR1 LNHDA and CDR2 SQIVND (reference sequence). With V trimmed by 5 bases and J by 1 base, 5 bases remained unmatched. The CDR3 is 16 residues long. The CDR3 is CASSSQTSGNTGELFF. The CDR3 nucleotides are TGTGCCAGTAGTTCCCAGACTAGCGGGAACACCGGGGAGCTGTTTTTT.

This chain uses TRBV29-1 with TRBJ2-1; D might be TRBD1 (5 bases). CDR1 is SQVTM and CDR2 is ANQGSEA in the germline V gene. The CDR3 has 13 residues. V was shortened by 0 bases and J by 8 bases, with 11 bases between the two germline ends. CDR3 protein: CSVEEGRLHEQFF. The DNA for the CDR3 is TGCAGCGTTGAAGAGGGGCGTTTACATGAGCAGTTCTTC.

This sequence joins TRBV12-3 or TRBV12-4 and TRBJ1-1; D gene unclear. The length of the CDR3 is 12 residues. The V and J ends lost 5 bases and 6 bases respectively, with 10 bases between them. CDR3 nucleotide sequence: TGTGCCAGCAGTCTCCAGGAAGCTGAAGCTTTCTTT. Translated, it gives CASSLQEAEAFF.

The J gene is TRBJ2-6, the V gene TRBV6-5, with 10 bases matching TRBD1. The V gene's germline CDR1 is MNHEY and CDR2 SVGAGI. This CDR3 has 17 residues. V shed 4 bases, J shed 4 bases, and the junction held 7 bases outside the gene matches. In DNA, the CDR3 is TGTGCCAGCAGTTGGGGGACAGGGGTAGGAGGGGCCAACGTCCTGACTTTC. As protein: CASSWGTGVGGANVLTF.

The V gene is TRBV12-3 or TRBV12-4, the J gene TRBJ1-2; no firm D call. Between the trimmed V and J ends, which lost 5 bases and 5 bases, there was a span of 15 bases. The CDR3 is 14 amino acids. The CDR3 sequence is CASSPEDGNYGYTF. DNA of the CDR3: TGTGCCAGCAGTCCGGAGGACGGAAATTATGGCTACACCTTC.

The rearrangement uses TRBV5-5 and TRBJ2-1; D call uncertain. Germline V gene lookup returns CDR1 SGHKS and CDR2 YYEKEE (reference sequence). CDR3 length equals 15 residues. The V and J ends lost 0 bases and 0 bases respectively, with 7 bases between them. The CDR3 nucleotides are TGTGCCAGCAGCTTGGCGGCCAGCTCCTACAATGAGCAGTTCTTC. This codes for CASSLAASSYNEQFF.

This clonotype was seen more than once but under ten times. CDR3 coding DNA: TGTGCCAGCAGCTACCAGCTGAGCACAGATACGCAGTATTTT. Its protein is CASSYQLSTDTQYF. The chain links TRBV11-3 to TRBJ2-3; D remains ambiguous. The CDR3 sequence is 14 residues long. With 4 bases removed from V and 0 bases from J, the gap between germline ends came to 8 bases. The V gene's germline CDR1 is SGHNT and CDR2 YENEEA. Supplemented by reference TRBV11-3 and TRBJ2-3, the full variable domain reads EAGVVQSPRYKIIEKKQPVAFWCNPISGHNTLYWYLQNLGQGPELLIRYENEEAVDDSQLPKDRFSAERLKGVDSTLKIQPAELGDSAVYLCASSYQLSTDTQYFGPGTRLTVL.

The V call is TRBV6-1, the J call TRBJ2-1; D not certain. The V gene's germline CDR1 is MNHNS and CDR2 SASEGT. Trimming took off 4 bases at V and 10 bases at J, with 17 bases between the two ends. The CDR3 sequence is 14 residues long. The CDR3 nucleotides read TGTGCCAGCAGTGTAGGCCAGCCACTGGGGGAGCAGTTCTTC. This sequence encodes CASSVGQPLGEQFF.

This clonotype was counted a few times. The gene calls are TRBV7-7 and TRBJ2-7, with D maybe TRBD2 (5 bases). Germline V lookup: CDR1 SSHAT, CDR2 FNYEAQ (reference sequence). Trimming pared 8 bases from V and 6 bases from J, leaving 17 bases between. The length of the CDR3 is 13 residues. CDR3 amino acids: CASAQGGLAEQYF. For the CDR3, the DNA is TGTGCCAGCGCGCAAGGCGGGTTGGCCGAGCAGTACTTC.

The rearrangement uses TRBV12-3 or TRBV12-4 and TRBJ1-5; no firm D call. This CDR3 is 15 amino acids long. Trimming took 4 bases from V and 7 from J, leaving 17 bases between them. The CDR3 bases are TGTGCCAGCAGTTCCTCTACACCGATTCGCCAGCCCCAGCATTTT. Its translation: CASSSSTPIRQPQHF.

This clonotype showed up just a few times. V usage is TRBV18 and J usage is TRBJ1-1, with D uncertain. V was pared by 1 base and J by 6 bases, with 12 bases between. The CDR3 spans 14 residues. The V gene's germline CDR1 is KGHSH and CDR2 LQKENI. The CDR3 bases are TGTGCCAGCTCACCACGTCCAGGCGGGGCTGAAGCTTTCTTT. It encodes CASSPRPGGAEAFF.

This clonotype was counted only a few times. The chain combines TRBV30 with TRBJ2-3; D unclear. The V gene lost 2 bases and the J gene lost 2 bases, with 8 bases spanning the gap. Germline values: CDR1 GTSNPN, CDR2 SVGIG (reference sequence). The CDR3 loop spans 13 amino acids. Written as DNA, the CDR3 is TGTGCCTGGAGTCACGAGGTCACAGATACGCAGTATTTT. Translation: CAWSHEVTDTQYF.

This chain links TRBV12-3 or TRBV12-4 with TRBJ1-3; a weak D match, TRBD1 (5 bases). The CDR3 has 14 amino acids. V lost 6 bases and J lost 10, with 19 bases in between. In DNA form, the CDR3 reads TGTGCCAGCAGGGTACAGGCCGGGGAACGAACCATATATTTT. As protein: CASRVQAGERTIYF.

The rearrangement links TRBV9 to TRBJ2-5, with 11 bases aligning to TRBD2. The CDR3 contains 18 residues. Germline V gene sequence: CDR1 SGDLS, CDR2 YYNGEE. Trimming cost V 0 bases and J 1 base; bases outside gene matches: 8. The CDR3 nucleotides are TGTGCCAGCAGCGTAGGTCCGGTAGCGGGAGGGCCCCAAGAGACCCAGTACTTC. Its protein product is CASSVGPVAGGPQETQYF. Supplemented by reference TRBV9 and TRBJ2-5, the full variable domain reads DSGVTQTPKHLITATGQRVTLRCSPRSGDLSVYWYQQSLDQGLQFLIQYYNGEERAKGNILERFSAQQFPDLHSELNLSSLELGDSALYFCASSVGPVAGGPQETQYFGPGTRLLVL.

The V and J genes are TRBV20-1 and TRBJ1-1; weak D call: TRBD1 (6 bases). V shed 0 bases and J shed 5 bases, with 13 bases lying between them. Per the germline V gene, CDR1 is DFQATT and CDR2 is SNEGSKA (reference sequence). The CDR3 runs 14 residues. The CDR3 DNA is TGCAGTGCTAGAGATACGGGGGGCTGGACTGAAGCTTTCTTT. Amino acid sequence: CSARDTGGWTEAFF.

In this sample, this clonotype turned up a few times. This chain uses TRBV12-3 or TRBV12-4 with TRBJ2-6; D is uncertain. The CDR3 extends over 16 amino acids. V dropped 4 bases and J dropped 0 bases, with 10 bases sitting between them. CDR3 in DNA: TGTGCCAGCAGTTCCCCCGGTTACTCTGGGGCCAACGTCCTGACTTTC. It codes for CASSSPGYSGANVLTF.

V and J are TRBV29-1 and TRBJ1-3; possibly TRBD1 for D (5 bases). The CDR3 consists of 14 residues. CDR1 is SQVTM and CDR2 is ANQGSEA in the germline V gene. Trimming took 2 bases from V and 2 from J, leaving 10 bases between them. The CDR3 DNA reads TGCAGCGTTGAACCGGGGCTGGCTGGAAACACCATATATTTT. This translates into CSVEPGLAGNTIYF. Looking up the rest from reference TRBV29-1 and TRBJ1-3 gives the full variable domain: SAVISQKPSRDICQRGTSLTIQCQVDSQVTMMFWYRQQPGQSLTLIATANQGSEATYESGFVIDKFPISRPNLTFSTLTVSNMSPEDSSIYLCSVEPGLAGNTIYFGEGSWLTVV.

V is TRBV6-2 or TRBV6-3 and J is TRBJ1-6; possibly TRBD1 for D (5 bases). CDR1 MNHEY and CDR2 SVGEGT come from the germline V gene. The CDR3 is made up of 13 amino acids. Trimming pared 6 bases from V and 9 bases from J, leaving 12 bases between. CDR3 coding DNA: TGTGCCAGCAGCCCCGGGACCGCTTCACCCCTCCACTTT. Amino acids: CASSPGTASPLHF.

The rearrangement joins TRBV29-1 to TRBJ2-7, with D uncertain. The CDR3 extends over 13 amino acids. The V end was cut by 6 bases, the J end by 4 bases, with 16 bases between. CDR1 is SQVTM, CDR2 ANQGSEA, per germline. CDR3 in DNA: TGCAGCGTAGCACGACGTCAGGAATACGAGCAGTACTTC. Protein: CSVARRQEYEQYF.

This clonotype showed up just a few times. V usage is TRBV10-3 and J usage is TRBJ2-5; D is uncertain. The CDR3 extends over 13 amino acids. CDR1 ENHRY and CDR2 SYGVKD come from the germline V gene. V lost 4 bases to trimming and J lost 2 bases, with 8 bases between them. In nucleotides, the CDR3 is TGTGCCATCAGTGCACTACCTCAAGAGACCCAGTACTTC. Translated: CAISALPQETQYF.

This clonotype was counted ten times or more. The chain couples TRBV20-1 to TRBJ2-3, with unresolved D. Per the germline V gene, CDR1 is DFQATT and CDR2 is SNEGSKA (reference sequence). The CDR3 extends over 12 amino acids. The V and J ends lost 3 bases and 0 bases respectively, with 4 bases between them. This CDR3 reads CSASGSTDTQYF. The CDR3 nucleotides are TGCAGTGCTAGCGGGAGCACAGATACGCAGTATTTT.